This is a list of T cell receptor beta chains from one sample in a study of T cell repertoires in cytomegalovirus infection. TCRdb reprocessed the reads with MiXCR, giving one entry per CDR3 protein. This sample has around 530,000 distinct CDR3 sequences, with more than 25% found just once. What was sequenced was PBMCs. These receptors came from a human donor in good health (CMV status not recorded). Some clones in this sample may be carry-over from other donors' samples. The CDR3 runs from the conserved cysteine through the conserved F or W. The D gene is left open where the match is weak. Rows may omit the clone size; those that give it use once, few, many or a size class.

CDR3nt: TGTGCCAGTCGCACCACTAGCGATGCCTACGAGCAGTGCTTC; CDR3aa: CASRTTSDAYEQCF; abundance: .; d_gene: TRBD2; j_gene: TRBJ2-7; v_gene: TRBV6-1
CDR3nt: TGTGCCAGGCTTCTAAAGCGACACTCCAACACTGAAGCTTTCTTT; CDR3aa: CARLLKRHSNTEAFF; abundance: few; d_gene: .; j_gene: TRBJ1-1; v_gene: TRBV3-1
CDR3nt: TGTGCCAGCAGCTTGGCCCGACAGGAACCTAACTATGGCTACACCTTC; CDR3aa: CASSLARQEPNYGYTF; abundance: few; d_gene: .; j_gene: TRBJ1-2; v_gene: TRBV7-9
CDR3nt: TGTGCCAGCAGCCAAGGGCTAGTCAACACAGATACGCAGTATTTT; CDR3aa: CASSQGLVNTDTQYF; abundance: .; d_gene: .; j_gene: TRBJ2-3; v_gene: TRBV4-2
CDR3nt: TGCAGTGCTAGAGAATTGGACGGGACTAGCGGGAAATGGGATGAGCAGTTCTTC; CDR3aa: CSARELDGTSGKWDEQFF; abundance: .; d_gene: TRBD2; j_gene: TRBJ2-1; v_gene: TRBV20-1
CDR3nt: TGTGCCAGCAGCGCAGACAGGGGGCGCGAAGGTAATTCACCCCTCCACTTT; CDR3aa: CASSADRGREGNSPLHF; abundance: many; d_gene: TRBD1; j_gene: TRBJ1-6; v_gene: TRBV7-9
CDR3nt: TGTGCCAGCACTATAGGCGTCCGGGGGAACAATGAGCAGTTCTTC; CDR3aa: CASTIGVRGNNEQFF; abundance: .; d_gene: .; j_gene: TRBJ2-1; v_gene: TRBV28
CDR3nt: TGCGCCAGCAGCTTGTCTGCGGGAGGGGTAGCCAAAAACATTCAGTACTTC; CDR3aa: CASSLSAGGVAKNIQYF; abundance: .; d_gene: TRBD2; j_gene: TRBJ2-4; v_gene: TRBV5-1
CDR3nt: TGTGCCAGCAGCTTAGGTACTCCGGGACAGGGGACCGGCTACACCTTC; CDR3aa: CASSLGTPGQGTGYTF; abundance: many; d_gene: TRBD1; j_gene: TRBJ1-2; v_gene: TRBV7-9
CDR3nt: TGTGCCAGCAGCCCCTGGGGTGCTAGCGGGAGCGGGGCAGATACGCAGTATTTT; CDR3aa: CASSPWGASGSGADTQYF; abundance: many; d_gene: TRBD2; j_gene: TRBJ2-3; v_gene: TRBV7-2
CDR3nt: TGTGCCAGCAGCCATCTTCGGGGTAGCGGGAGGTTTCTGGAGCAGTTCTTC; CDR3aa: CASSHLRGSGRFLEQFF; abundance: many; d_gene: TRBD2; j_gene: TRBJ2-1; v_gene: TRBV7-8
CDR3nt: TGTGCCAGCAGCCGATTCTACGGCGGTTCACCCCTCCACTTT; CDR3aa: CASSRFYGGSPLHF; abundance: few; d_gene: .; j_gene: TRBJ1-6; v_gene: TRBV11-1
CDR3nt: TGCAGTGCTAGGAGTCCTACTAGCACAGATACGCAGTATTTT; CDR3aa: CSARSPTSTDTQYF; abundance: few; d_gene: .; j_gene: TRBJ2-3; v_gene: TRBV20-1
CDR3nt: TGTGCCATCAGTCCGACTAGCGGGAGGGTAACCGATACGCAGTATTTT; CDR3aa: CAISPTSGRVTDTQYF; abundance: .; d_gene: TRBD2; j_gene: TRBJ2-3; v_gene: TRBV10-3
CDR3nt: TGTGCCAGCAGTTTTTCGTGGTACGAGCAGTACTTC; CDR3aa: CASSFSWYEQYF; abundance: .; d_gene: .; j_gene: TRBJ2-7; v_gene: TRBV12-3/TRBV12-4
CDR3nt: TGTGCTAGTGGTTTGGTACTTTCAGGTGGGAACACTGAAGCTTTCTTT; CDR3aa: CASGLVLSGGNTEAFF; abundance: few; d_gene: .; j_gene: TRBJ1-1; v_gene: TRBV12-5
CDR3nt: TGTGCCAGCAGCCATCAATTCGGTAAACAGGGGAACTATGGCTACACCTTC; CDR3aa: CASSHQFGKQGNYGYTF; abundance: many; d_gene: TRBD1; j_gene: TRBJ1-2; v_gene: TRBV7-2
CDR3nt: TGCGCCAGCAGCTACGGGCTAGCGGGAGTCGAGCAGTACTTC; CDR3aa: CASSYGLAGVEQYF; abundance: .; d_gene: TRBD2; j_gene: TRBJ2-7; v_gene: TRBV5-1
CDR3nt: TGCGCCAGCAGCCAAGACTGGGGTAGATCTAGCACAGATACGCAGTATTTT; CDR3aa: CASSQDWGRSSTDTQYF; abundance: .; d_gene: .; j_gene: TRBJ2-3; v_gene: TRBV4-1
CDR3nt: TGTGCCAGCAGCTTAAATCAGGGCGGGGAGCTGTTTTTT; CDR3aa: CASSLNQGGELFF; abundance: .; d_gene: .; j_gene: TRBJ2-2; v_gene: TRBV11-2
CDR3nt: TGTGCCAGCAGCTTCCGGAGTTGGGACAATCCAAGGACTGAAGCTTTCTTT; CDR3aa: CASSFRSWDNPRTEAFF; abundance: .; d_gene: .; j_gene: TRBJ1-1; v_gene: TRBV7-9
CDR3nt: TGTGCCAGCAGTAGATCACTGAAGGAGCATACGCAGTATTTT; CDR3aa: CASSRSLKEHTQYF; abundance: .; d_gene: .; j_gene: TRBJ2-3; v_gene: TRBV28
CDR3nt: TGTGCCAGCAGCTTTGGGGCATTTGAGCAGTTCTTC; CDR3aa: CASSFGAFEQFF; abundance: few; d_gene: .; j_gene: TRBJ2-1; v_gene: TRBV7-9
CDR3nt: TGTGCCAGCAGGGGGGGACTAGCGAACAATGAGCAGTTCTTC; CDR3aa: CASRGGLANNEQFF; abundance: many; d_gene: TRBD2; j_gene: TRBJ2-1; v_gene: TRBV7-2
CDR3nt: TGTGCCATCAGTGCGGGCCGTACAGATACGCAGTATTTT; CDR3aa: CAISAGRTDTQYF; abundance: few; d_gene: .; j_gene: TRBJ2-3; v_gene: TRBV10-3